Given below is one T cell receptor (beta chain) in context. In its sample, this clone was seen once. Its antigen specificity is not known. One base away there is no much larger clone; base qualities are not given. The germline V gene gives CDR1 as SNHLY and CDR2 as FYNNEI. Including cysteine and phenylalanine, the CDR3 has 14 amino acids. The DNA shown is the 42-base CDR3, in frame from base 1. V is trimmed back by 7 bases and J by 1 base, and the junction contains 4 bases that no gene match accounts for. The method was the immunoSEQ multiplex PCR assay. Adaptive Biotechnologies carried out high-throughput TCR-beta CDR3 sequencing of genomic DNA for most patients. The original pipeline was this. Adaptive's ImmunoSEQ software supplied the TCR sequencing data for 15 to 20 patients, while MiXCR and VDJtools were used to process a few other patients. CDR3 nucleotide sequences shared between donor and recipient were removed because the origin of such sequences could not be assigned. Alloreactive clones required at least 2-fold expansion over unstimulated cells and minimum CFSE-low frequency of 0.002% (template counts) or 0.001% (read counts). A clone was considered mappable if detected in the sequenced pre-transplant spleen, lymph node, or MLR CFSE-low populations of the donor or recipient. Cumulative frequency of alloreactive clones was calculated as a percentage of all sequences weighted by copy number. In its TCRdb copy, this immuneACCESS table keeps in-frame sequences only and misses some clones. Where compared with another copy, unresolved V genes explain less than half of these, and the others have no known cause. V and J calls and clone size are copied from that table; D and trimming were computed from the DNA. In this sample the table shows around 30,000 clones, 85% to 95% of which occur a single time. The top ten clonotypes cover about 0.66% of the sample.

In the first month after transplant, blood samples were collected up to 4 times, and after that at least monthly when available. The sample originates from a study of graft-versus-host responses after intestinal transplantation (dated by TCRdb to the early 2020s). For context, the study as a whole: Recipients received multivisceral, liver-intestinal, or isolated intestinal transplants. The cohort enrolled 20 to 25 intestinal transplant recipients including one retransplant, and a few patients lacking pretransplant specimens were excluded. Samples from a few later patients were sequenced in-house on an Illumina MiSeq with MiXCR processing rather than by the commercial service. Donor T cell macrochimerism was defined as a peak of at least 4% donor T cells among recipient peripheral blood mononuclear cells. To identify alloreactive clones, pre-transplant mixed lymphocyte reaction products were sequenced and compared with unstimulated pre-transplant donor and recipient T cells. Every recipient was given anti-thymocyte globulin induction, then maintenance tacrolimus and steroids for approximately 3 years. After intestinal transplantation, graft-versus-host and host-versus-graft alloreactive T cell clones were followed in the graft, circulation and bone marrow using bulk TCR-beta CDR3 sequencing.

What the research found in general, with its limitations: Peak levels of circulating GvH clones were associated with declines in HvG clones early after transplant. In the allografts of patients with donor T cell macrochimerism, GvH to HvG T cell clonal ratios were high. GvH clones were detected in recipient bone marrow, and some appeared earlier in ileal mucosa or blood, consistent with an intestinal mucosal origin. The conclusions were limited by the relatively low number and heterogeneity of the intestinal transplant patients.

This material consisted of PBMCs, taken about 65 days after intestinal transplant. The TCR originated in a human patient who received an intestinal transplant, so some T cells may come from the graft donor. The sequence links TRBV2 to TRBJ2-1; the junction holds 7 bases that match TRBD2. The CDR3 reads CASTREVSYNEQFF. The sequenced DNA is TGTGCCAGCACCCGGGAGGTTTCCTACAATGAGCAGTTCTTC. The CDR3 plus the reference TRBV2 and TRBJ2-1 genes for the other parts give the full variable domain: EPEVTQTPSHQVTQMGQEVILRCVPISNHLYFYWYRQILGQKVEFLVSFYNNEISEKSEIFDDQFSVERPDGSNFTLKIRSTKLEDSAMYFCASTREVSYNEQFFGPGTRLTVL.